This TCR beta chain is drawn from a study of T cell responses to AZD1222 COVID-19 vaccine. V lost 4 bases, J lost 0 bases, and 19 bases lay in between. The CDR3 is 18 residues long. The germline V gene has CDR1 SGHRS and CDR2 YFSETQ. Profiled with immunoSEQ multiplex PCR; TCRdb holds only in-frame clones, not every one. Among approximately 130,000 clones listed, approximately 90% were seen once. A remark on this clone: Its antigen is as yet unknown.

Study-wide findings and caveats: Across spike, vaccine-associated CD4 TCRs were found, dominant at 160-218 and 743-854. Baseline antibody screening turned up just a handful of seropositive AZD1222 recipients. Recipients of two AZD1222 doses showed rising Spike-specific TCR breadth and depth. Nearly half of spike-specific TCRs reportedly target unmutated variant regions.

This sample comprised peripheral blood, obtained on day 0 of AZD1222 vaccination. V gene TRBV5-1 combines with J gene TRBJ2-2; D may be TRBD1 or TRBD2 (5 bases each). This clonotype was sampled from an adult in good health. The chain's CDR3 is CASSVGTIHITNTGELFF. Written as DNA, the CDR3 is TGCGCCAGCAGCGTGGGGACGATCCATATAACGAACACCGGGGAGCTGTTTTTT.